The source of this TCR beta chain is a study of cytomegalovirus exposure and HLA in healthy donors. With regard to this clone: The antigen is undetermined.

Findings of the study overall: Researchers reported in a later analysis that common viral pathogens appeared linked to several top clusters. About 87% or about 30% of the time was how often most TCR beta V segments were productive, according to an earlier analysis.

This CDR3 has 14 residues. Trimming took off 1 base at V and 0 bases at J, with 8 bases between the two ends. The germline V gene has CDR1 GTSNPN and CDR2 SVGIG (reference sequence). It was with 60 Vbeta and 13 Jbeta primers that the PCR ran. Method: immunoSEQ multiplex PCR; TCRdb's copy keeps in-frame clones and lacks some. The sample records some 150,000 clones, roughly 80% being singletons. The chain couples TRBV30 to TRBJ2-3; TRBD1 is a possible D gene (6 bases). The sample consisted of PBMCs. This TCR was sampled from a man aged 40-55 years in good health and CMV-seropositive. The CDR3, as DNA: TGTGCCTGGAGTGAAGGGACAAGCACAGATACGCAGTATTTT. Translated, it gives CAWSEGTSTDTQYF.